The clone carrying this TCR beta chain was counted between two and nine times. Sample barcodes and UMIs were carried by the TCR alpha and TCR beta cDNA libraries that 5'RACE generated with constant-segment primers. In TCRdb, the 5' RACE reads were re-called with MiXCR into one record per CDR3 protein. The sample yields 450,000 to 650,000 distinct CDR3 sequences, about 22% seen once. This record comes from a study of T-cell memory formation after mild COVID-19. V was pared by 1 base and J by 2 bases, with 12 bases between. The CDR3 length is 15 residues. The germline gives CDR1 LNHNV, CDR2 YYDKDF (reference sequence).

This TCR came from an adult woman who had mild COVID-19 (a few samples of this study predate the infection). Cell type and time point are not known. The sequenced sample consisted of PBMCs or a T cell subset sorted from them (not recorded which). V is TRBV15 and J is TRBJ2-7, with a weak D call TRBD2 (7 bases). The DNA for the CDR3 is TGTGCCACCAGCAGAGGGGGGGGCAGTCCCTACGAGCAGTACTTC. This codes for CATSRGGGSPYEQYF.